These T cell receptor beta chains were read from a single sample in a study of cytomegalovirus exposure and HLA in healthy donors. Assay: immunoSEQ multiplex PCR; the TCRdb copy retains only in-frame clones and omits some. Among about 140,000 clones listed, about four fifths were seen once. Sequencing was carried out using PBMCs. Every receptor here comes from a young woman in good health and CMV-seropositive. Each CDR3 is given with its conserved first and last residue. The D gene is left open where the match is weak. Rows give clone size only sometimes, using once, few, many, or a class for an expanded clone.

j_call d_call v_call clone_size cdr3_length cdr3_nt cdr3_aa
TRBJ1-1 NA TRBV5-6 NA 15 TGTGCCAGCAGCTTTTACCACAGGTGGAACACTGAAGCTTTCTTT CASSFYHRWNTEAFF
TRBJ2-2 NA TRBV11-2 NA 15 TGTGCCAGCAGCTTTTTAGCTTCCCGCACCGGGGAGCTGTTTTTT CASSFLASRTGELFF
TRBJ1-2 NA TRBV19 NA 13 TGTGCCAGTAGTATTGGAGATGTATATGGCTACACCTTC CASSIGDVYGYTF
TRBJ2-5 NA TRBV28 NA 15 TGTGCCAGCAGTTCACCAGTGCGGCTCCAAGAGACCCAGTACTTC CASSSPVRLQETQYF
TRBJ2-2 NA TRBV15 once 14 TGTGCCACCAGTCCGAGAGGAGACACCGGGGAGCTGTTTTTT CATSPRGDTGELFF
TRBJ2-5 NA TRBV13 NA 15 TGTGCCAGCAGCTCACGACAGATTCCCTGGGAGACCCAGTACTTC CASSSRQIPWETQYF
TRBJ1-1 TRBD1 TRBV6-5 NA 14 TGTGCCAGCACGGACAGGGGGTTGGACACTGAAGCTTTCTTT CASTDRGLDTEAFF
TRBJ1-1 NA TRBV6-5 few 16 TGTGCCAGCAGTTCCCCAGGGTTACGGGTGAGGCCTGAAGCTTTCTTT CASSSPGLRVRPEAFF
TRBJ1-6 NA TRBV5-4 NA 12 TGTGCCAGCAGGATCCAGGGGAACCCCCTCCACTTT CASRIQGNPLHF
TRBJ2-1 TRBD1 TRBV6-1 once 15 TGTGCCAGCAATGCCGGGACAGGCCCCCACAATGAGCAGTTCTTC CASNAGTGPHNEQFF
TRBJ1-1 NA TRBV9 NA 17 TGTGCCAGCAGCGTAGCTACGGGGTTTCGTGGAAACACTGAAGCTTTCTTT CASSVATGFRGNTEAFF
TRBJ1-2 TRBD1 TRBV6-5 NA 16 TGTGCCAGCAGTTCGGGACAGGGGGCGTATAACTATGGCTACACCTTC CASSSGQGAYNYGYTF
TRBJ1-1 NA TRBV5-4 NA 13 TGTGCCAGCAGCCGAGGAGTCGACGCTGAAGCTTTCTTT CASSRGVDAEAFF
TRBJ2-1 TRBD2 TRBV28 NA 13 TGTGCCACCCGGGGGGGGGTTAACAATGAGCAGTTCTTC CATRGGVNNEQFF
TRBJ2-3 TRBD2 TRBV10-2 NA 15 TGCGCCAGCAGTGAGGCTAGCGGACGCACAGATACGCAGTATTTT CASSEASGRTDTQYF
TRBJ1-1 TRBD1 TRBV5-1 NA 14 TGCGCCAGCAGCCTACAGGGGAAGAACACTGAAGCTTTCTTT CASSLQGKNTEAFF
TRBJ1-1 NA TRBV29-1 NA 15 TGCAGCGTTGAAGGAGGAAACACCATGAACACTGAAGCTTTCTTT CSVEGGNTMNTEAFF
TRBJ2-1 TRBD2 TRBV5-4 NA 19 TGTGCCAGCAGCCGTACCGGACGGACTAGCGGGGGGGCTATTAATGAGCAGTTCTTC CASSRTGRTSGGAINEQFF
TRBJ1-2 NA TRBV13 NA 16 TGTGCCGCGCAAAGGGAGGGGGAGGTTGTGGGCTATGGCTACACCTTC CAAQREGEVVGYGYTF
TRBJ2-5 TRBD2 TRBV7-8 NA 15 TGTGCCAGCAGCTCACTAGCGGGGGGGCGAGAGACCCAGTACTTC CASSSLAGGRETQYF
TRBJ2-3 TRBD1 TRBV5-6 NA 15 TGTGCCAGCAGCTTGACAGGGGCCCTCACAGATACGCAGTATTTT CASSLTGALTDTQYF
TRBJ2-5 NA TRBV7-9 NA 14 TGTGCCAGCAGCCGAGAGCGAACTGGGGAGACCCAGTACTTC CASSRERTGETQYF
TRBJ2-4 NA TRBV7-2 NA 15 TGTGCCAGCAGCTTAGTGGGTGGGGAGGGGGGCAGTCAGTACTTC CASSLVGGEGGSQYF
TRBJ1-2 TRBD1 TRBV19 NA 15 TGTGCCAGTAGTCCAGGAGGGGGCGCGGGGTATGGCTACACCTTC CASSPGGGAGYGYTF
TRBJ1-5 NA TRBV7-9 NA 16 TGTGCCAGCAGCTTATTCGGCAGGGAGGGCGCTCAGCCCCAGCATTTT CASSLFGREGAQPQHF
TRBJ1-5 NA TRBV6-1 NA 18 TGTGCCAGCAGTGGGCCTGCGGGGGGGGGCTTTACTAATCAGCCCCAGCATTTT CASSGPAGGGFTNQPQHF
TRBJ2-3 TRBD1 TRBV30 NA 16 TGTGCCTGGAGGTTGGACAGGGGTGGGGGGGCAGATACGCAGTATTTT CAWRLDRGGGADTQYF
TRBJ2-7 NA TRBV7-9 NA 14 TGTTCCAGCAGCCCGGGATCCCCCTCCTACGAGCAGTACTTC CSSSPGSPSYEQYF
TRBJ2-3 NA TRBV6-1 NA 14 TGTGCCAGCAGTGCGGTTAGCGGCACAGATACGCAGTATTTT CASSAVSGTDTQYF
TRBJ2-7 NA TRBV19 NA 15 TGTGCCAGTAGTAGCGCACCAGGGCTGACCTACGAGCAGTACTTC CASSSAPGLTYEQYF
TRBJ1-4 NA TRBV6-8 NA 17 TGTGCCAGCAGTTACTCGAAAGGTCAGGGGCCAAATGAAAAACTGTTTTTT CASSYSKGQGPNEKLFF
TRBJ1-4 NA TRBV4-1 medium-sized 14 TGCGCCAGCAGCCAAGTGACTGGTGGGGAAAAACTGTTTTTT CASSQVTGGEKLFF
TRBJ1-4 TRBD1 TRBV30 NA 13 TGTGCCTGGATGGACAGGATTAATGAAAAACTGTTTTTT CAWMDRINEKLFF
TRBJ1-1 NA TRBV7-9 NA 15 TGTGCCAGCAGCCCATCAATGGCCCTGGCTACTGAAGCTTTCTTT CASSPSMALATEAFF
TRBJ1-5 NA TRBV6-4 NA 16 TGTGCCAGCAGTGATGGGGGGGGTTGGGCCAATCAGCCCCAGCATTTT CASSDGGGWANQPQHF
TRBJ2-2 TRBD1 TRBV5-6 once 15 TGTGCCAGCATGACAGGGGGGGAGAACACCGGGGAGCTGTTTTTT CASMTGGENTGELFF
TRBJ1-3 TRBD1 TRBV5-5 NA 16 TGTGCCAGCAGGGGACAGGGAATGTTCTCTGGAAACACCATATATTTT CASRGQGMFSGNTIYF
TRBJ2-1 NA TRBV5-6 NA 14 TGTGCCAGCAGCTCCGGGAGTATCATCCATGAGCAGTTCTTC CASSSGSIIHEQFF
TRBJ1-6 NA TRBV19 NA 16 TGTGCCAGTAGTGCTGGCTCCGGGGGAGGAAATTCACCCCTCCACTTT CASSAGSGGGNSPLHF
TRBJ1-2 TRBD1 TRBV5-4 NA 13 TGTGCCAGCAAGCCGGACAGGAACTATGGCTACACCTTC CASKPDRNYGYTF
TRBJ2-7 TRBD2 TRBV5-1 NA 16 TGCGCCAGCAGCCTGTCTGCTAGCGGGGGGATCTACGAGCAGTACTTC CASSLSASGGIYEQYF
TRBJ1-2 NA TRBV7-2 few 15 TGTGCCAGCAGCTTAATCGGGGGAGCTAACTATGGCTACACCTTC CASSLIGGANYGYTF
TRBJ2-7 NA TRBV6-5 NA 13 TGTGCCAGCAGTGAAAAACAGTCCTACGAGCAGTACTTC CASSEKQSYEQYF
TRBJ2-3 TRBD1 TRBV15 once 15 TGTGCCACCAGCAGAGCGGGACAGGGGGTAGATACGCAGTATTTT CATSRAGQGVDTQYF
TRBJ1-4 NA TRBV7-9 NA 14 TGTGCCAGCAGCTTAGTGGGGGCTGGGGAAAAACTGTTTTTT CASSLVGAGEKLFF
TRBJ2-1 TRBD1 TRBV11-3 once 14 TGTGCCAGCAGCTCTTCGGGACAGGGGAATGAGCAGTTCTTC CASSSSGQGNEQFF
TRBJ2-1 TRBD2 TRBV2 NA 13 TGTGCCAGCAGCACTCAGACGGGGGGTGAGCAGTTCTTC CASSTQTGGEQFF
TRBJ2-5 TRBD1 TRBV11-3 NA 16 TGTGCCAGCAGCCGCGCGGGACAGGGGAAAGAAGAGACCCAGTACTTC CASSRAGQGKEETQYF
TRBJ2-7 TRBD1 TRBV6-5 NA 15 TGTGCCAGCAGTTCCCAGACAGGGTCCTCCTACGAGCAGTACTTC CASSSQTGSSYEQYF
TRBJ1-6 NA TRBV5-1 NA 15 TGCGCCAGCAGCTTGGTCGGGGACTATAATTCACCCCTCCACTTT CASSLVGDYNSPLHF
TRBJ2-7 NA TRBV9 NA 15 TGTGCCAGCAGCGTAGCTGCAGGGCGAAACTACGAGCAGTACTTC CASSVAAGRNYEQYF
TRBJ2-5 NA TRBV5-6 NA 13 TGTGCCAGCAGCCTGGGACTTCAAGAGACCCAGTACTTC CASSLGLQETQYF
TRBJ2-5 TRBD2 TRBV19 NA 15 TGTGCCAGTAGTTACCTCCGGGGGGAGGGAGAGACCCAGTACTTC CASSYLRGEGETQYF
TRBJ2-3 NA TRBV14 NA 17 TGTGCCAGCAGCCAGGACTCCTATCCCTCTAGCACAGATACGCAGTATTTT CASSQDSYPSSTDTQYF